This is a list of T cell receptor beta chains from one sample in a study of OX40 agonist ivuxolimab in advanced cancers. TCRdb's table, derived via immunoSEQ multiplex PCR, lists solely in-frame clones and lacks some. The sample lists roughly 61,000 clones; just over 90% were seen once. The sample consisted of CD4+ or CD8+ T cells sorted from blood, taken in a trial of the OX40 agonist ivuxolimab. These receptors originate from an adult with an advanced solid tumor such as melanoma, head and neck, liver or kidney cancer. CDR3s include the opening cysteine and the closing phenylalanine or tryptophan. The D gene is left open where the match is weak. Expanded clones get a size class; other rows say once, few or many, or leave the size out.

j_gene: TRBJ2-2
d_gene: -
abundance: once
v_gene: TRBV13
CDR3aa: CAGAGGSGELFF
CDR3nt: TGTGCCGGCGCCGGGGGTTCCGGGGAGCTGTTTTTT

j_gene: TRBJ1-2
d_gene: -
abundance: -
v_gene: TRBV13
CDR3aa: CASSLGAYGYTF
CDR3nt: TGTGCCAGCAGCTTAGGGGCATATGGCTACACCTTC

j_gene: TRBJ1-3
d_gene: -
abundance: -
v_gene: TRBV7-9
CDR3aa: CASSLVEWSSGNTIYF
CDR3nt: TGTGCCAGCAGCTTAGTTGAGTGGAGCTCTGGAAACACCATATATTTT

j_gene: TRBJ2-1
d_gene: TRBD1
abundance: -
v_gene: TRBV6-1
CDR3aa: CASSELRDSYNEQFF
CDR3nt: TGTGCCAGCAGTGAACTCCGGGACAGTTACAATGAGCAGTTCTTC

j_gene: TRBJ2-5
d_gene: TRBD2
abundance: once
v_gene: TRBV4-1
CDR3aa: CASSQTSGGWGTQYF
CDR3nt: TGCGCCAGCAGTCAGACTAGCGGGGGTTGGGGGACCCAGTACTTC

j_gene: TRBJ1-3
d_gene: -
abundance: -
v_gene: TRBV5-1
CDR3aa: CASSPALKSSGNTIYF
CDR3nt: TGCGCCAGCAGCCCTGCTCTTAAGAGCTCTGGAAACACCATATATTTT

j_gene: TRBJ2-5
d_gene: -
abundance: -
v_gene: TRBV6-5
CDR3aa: CASRRAYQETQYF
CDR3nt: TGTGCCAGCCGTCGCGCGTACCAAGAGACCCAGTACTTC

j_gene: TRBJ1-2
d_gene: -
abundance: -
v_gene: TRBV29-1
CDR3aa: CSVELDSSGYTF
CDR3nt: TGCAGCGTTGAACTCGACTCGAGCGGCTACACCTTC

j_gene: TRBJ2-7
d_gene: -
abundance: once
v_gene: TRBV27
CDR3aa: CASSLEGEQYF
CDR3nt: TGTGCCAGCAGTTTAGAGGGAGAGCAGTACTTC

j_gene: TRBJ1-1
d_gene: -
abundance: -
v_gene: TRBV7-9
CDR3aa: CASTPPEFMNTEAFF
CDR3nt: TGTGCCAGCACCCCCCCAGAATTCATGAACACTGAAGCTTTCTTT

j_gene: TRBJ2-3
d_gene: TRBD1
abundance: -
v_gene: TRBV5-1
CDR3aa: CASSYGQGLTDTQYF
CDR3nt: TGCGCCAGCAGCTATGGACAGGGGCTCACAGATACGCAGTATTTT

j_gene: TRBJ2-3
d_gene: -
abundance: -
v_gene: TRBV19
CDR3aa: CASSLRFTDTQYF
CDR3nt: TGTGCCAGTAGTCTGCGCTTCACAGATACGCAGTATTTT

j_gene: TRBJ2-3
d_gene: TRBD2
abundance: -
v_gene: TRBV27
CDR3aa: CASRRLAGGNPDTQYF
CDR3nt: TGTGCCAGCAGAAGACTAGCGGGGGGGAACCCAGATACGCAGTATTTT

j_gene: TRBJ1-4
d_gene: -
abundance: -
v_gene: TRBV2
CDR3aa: CASWDATNEKLFF
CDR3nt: TGTGCCAGCTGGGATGCAACTAATGAAAAACTGTTTTTT

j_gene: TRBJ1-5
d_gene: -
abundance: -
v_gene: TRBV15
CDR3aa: CATSRDGDQGNQPQHF
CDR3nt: TGTGCCACCAGCAGAGATGGGGATCAGGGCAATCAGCCCCAGCATTTT

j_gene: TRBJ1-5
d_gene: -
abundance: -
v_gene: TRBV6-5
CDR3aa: CASSLGSNQPQHF
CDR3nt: TGTGCCAGCAGTTTGGGGAGTAATCAGCCCCAGCATTTT

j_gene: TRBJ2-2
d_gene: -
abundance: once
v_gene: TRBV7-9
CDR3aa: CASSSQDAGSGELFF
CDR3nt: TGTGCCAGCAGCTCCCAGGACGCAGGGTCCGGGGAGCTGTTTTTT

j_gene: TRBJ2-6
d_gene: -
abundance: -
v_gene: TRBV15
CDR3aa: CATSRVPGLGHSGANVLTF
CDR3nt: TGTGCCACCAGCAGAGTACCGGGACTGGGACACTCTGGGGCCAACGTCCTGACTTTC

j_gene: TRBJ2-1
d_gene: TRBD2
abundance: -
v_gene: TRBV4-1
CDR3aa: CASSLSGDPALGEQFF
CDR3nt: TGCGCCAGCAGCCTTAGCGGGGACCCCGCCTTGGGTGAGCAGTTCTTC

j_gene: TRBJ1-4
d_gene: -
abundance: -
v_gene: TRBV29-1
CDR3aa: CSVEDLEEKLFF
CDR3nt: TGCAGCGTTGAAGATTTGGAAGAAAAACTGTTTTTT

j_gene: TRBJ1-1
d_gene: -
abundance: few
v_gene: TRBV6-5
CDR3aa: CASSDGQNTEAFF
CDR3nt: TGTGCCAGCAGTGACGGACAGAACACTGAAGCTTTCTTT

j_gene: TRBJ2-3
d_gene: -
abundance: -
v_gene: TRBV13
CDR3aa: CASSLGRAGGHTDTQYF
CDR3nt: TGTGCCAGCAGCTTAGGAAGGGCCGGGGGGCACACAGATACGCAGTATTTT

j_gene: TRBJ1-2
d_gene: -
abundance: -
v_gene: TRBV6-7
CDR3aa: CASSYSTVLDGYTF
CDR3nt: TGTGCCAGCAGTTACTCGACGGTGCTGGATGGCTACACCTTC

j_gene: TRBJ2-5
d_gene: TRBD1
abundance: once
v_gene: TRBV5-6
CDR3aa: CASSWGQGQETQYF
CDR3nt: TGTGCCAGCAGCTGGGGACAGGGGCAAGAGACCCAGTACTTC

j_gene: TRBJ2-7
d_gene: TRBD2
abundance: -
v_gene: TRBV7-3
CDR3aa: CASSLRTSGPYEQYF
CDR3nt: TGTGCCAGCAGCTTACGGACTAGCGGGCCCTACGAGCAGTACTTC

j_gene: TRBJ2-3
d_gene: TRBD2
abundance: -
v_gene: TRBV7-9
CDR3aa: CASSSLAALNTQYF
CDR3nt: TGTGCCAGCAGCTCACTAGCGGCGCTTAATACGCAGTATTTT

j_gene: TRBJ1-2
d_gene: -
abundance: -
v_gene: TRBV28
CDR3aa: CASSPDTYGYTF
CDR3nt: TGTGCCAGCAGTCCAGACACCTATGGCTACACCTTC

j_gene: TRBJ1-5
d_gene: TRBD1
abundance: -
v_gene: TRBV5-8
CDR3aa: CASSLAGDSYQPQHF
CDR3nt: TGTGCCAGCAGCTTGGCCGGGGACAGTTATCAGCCCCAGCATTTT

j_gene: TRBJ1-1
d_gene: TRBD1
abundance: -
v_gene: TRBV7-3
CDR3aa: CASSPRQGQGTEAFF
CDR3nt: TGTGCCAGCAGCCCACGACAGGGGCAGGGGACTGAAGCTTTCTTT

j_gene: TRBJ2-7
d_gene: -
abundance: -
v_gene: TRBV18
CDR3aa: CASSPLGVPRLEEYEQYF
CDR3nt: TGTGCCAGCTCACCATTAGGCGTCCCTAGGCTAGAGGAGTACGAGCAGTACTTC

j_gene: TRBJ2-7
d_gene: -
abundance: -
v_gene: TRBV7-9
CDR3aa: CASRPPGAAYEQYF
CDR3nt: TGTGCCAGCAGACCCCCAGGGGCCGCTTACGAGCAGTACTTC

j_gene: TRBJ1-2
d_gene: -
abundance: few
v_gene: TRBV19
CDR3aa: CASTTGYSGYTF
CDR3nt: TGTGCCAGTACCACAGGTTATAGTGGCTACACCTTC

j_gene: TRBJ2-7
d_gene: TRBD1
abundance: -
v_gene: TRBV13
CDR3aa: CASSFGTGAGEQYF
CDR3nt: TGTGCCAGCAGCTTTGGGACAGGGGCGGGGGAGCAGTACTTC

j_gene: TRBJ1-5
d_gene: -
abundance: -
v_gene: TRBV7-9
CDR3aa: CASSLADQPQHF
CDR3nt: TGTGCCAGCAGCCTCGCCGATCAGCCCCAGCATTTT

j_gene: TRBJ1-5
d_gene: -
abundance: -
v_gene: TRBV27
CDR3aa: CASSLGGQQPQHF
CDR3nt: TGTGCCAGCAGTTTGGGGGGCCAGCAGCCCCAGCATTTT

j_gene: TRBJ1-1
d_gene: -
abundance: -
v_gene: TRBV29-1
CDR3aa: CSVGTEAFF
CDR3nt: TGCAGCGTTGGGACCGAAGCTTTCTTT

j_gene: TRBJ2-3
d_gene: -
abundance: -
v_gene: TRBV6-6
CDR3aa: CASSSRGYVDTQYF
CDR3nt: TGTGCCAGCAGCTCACGAGGTTATGTAGATACGCAGTATTTT

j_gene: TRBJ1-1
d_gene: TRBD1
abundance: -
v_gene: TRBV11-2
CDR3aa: CASSSRGLANTEAFF
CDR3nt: TGTGCCAGCAGCTCAAGGGGGCTAGCGAACACTGAAGCTTTCTTT

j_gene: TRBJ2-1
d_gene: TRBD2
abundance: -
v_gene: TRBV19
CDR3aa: CASSMTSGSYNEQFF
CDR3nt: TGTGCCAGTAGTATGACTAGCGGCTCCTACAATGAGCAGTTCTTC

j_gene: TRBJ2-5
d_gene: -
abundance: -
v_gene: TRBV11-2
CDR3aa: CASSLGIMTRETQYF
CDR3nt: TGTGCCAGCAGCTTAGGCATTATGACCAGGGAGACCCAGTACTTC